Listed below are T cell receptor beta chains from one sample, sequenced in a study of control samples from healthy donors and cancer patients. The assay was immunoSEQ multiplex PCR, and TCRdb's table has in-frame clones only and misses some. The repertoire includes 65,000 to 95,000 clones, over 75% of them detected once, and more than 15% sits in the top ten. The source material was blood. These receptors originate from a man in his fifties in good health. The CDR3 runs from the conserved cysteine through the conserved F or W.

V gene: TRBV4-1; CDR3 protein: CASSQEQVSNQPQHF
V gene: TRBV4-3; CDR3 protein: CASSRHKQETQYF
V gene: TRBV24-1; CDR3 protein: CATSREDYGYTF
V gene: TRBV30; CDR3 protein: CAWSPGGDTQYF
V gene: TRBV9; CDR3 protein: CASSVVGSPGEQYF
V gene: TRBV29-1; CDR3 protein: CSAPAGPSYNEQFF
V gene: TRBV3-1/TRBV3-2; CDR3 protein: CASSQGAGYNEQFF
V gene: TRBV6-5; CDR3 protein: CASRFPGSYNSPLHF
V gene: TRBV6-5; CDR3 protein: CASSPSMGGYPPGF
V gene: TRBV4-1; CDR3 protein: CASSQSTGSSTDTQYF
V gene: TRBV13; CDR3 protein: CASSSLGLAGHNEQFF
V gene: TRBV5-1; CDR3 protein: CASSLEGRAEAFF
V gene: TRBV7-2; CDR3 protein: CASSPARTSTDTQYF
V gene: TRBV5-1; CDR3 protein: CASGRTGIEYGYTF
V gene: TRBV18; CDR3 protein: CASSPQGATEAFF
V gene: TRBV29-1; CDR3 protein: CSVESGGADTQYF
V gene: TRBV7-9; CDR3 protein: CASEGGRDTQYF
V gene: TRBV24-1; CDR3 protein: CATSDQTGGNYGYTF
V gene: TRBV7-8; CDR3 protein: CASSLAFDRDTEAFF
V gene: TRBV10-3; CDR3 protein: CAISESNFPGGYTF
V gene: TRBV11-2; CDR3 protein: CASSLGQSGYGYTF
V gene: TRBV24-1; CDR3 protein: CATSPRAVAGWETQYF
V gene: TRBV5-1; CDR3 protein: CASSVLAGAGTDTQYF
V gene: TRBV6-5; CDR3 protein: CASTQEDSHREQFF
V gene: TRBV7-3; CDR3 protein: CASSLDGLEQYF
V gene: TRBV3-1/TRBV3-2; CDR3 protein: CASSQGGTSGYTF
V gene: TRBV4-3; CDR3 protein: CASSQARTGAGDTEAFF
V gene: TRBV20-1; CDR3 protein: CSAPQINEQFF
V gene: TRBV30; CDR3 protein: CAWTGLGNSPLHF
V gene: TRBV7-3; CDR3 protein: CASSTRPSPAPSYEQYF
V gene: TRBV5-1; CDR3 protein: CASSLETGVGYTF
V gene: TRBV28; CDR3 protein: CASSFLRTGAYGYTF
V gene: TRBV5-5; CDR3 protein: CASSVGPSGEQFF
V gene: TRBV4-1; CDR3 protein: CASSPGNTIYF
V gene: TRBV29-1; CDR3 protein: CSVENVDEQFF
V gene: TRBV3-1/TRBV3-2; CDR3 protein: CASSRRGQWDDEQYF
V gene: TRBV18; CDR3 protein: CASSPPRGDTGELFF
V gene: TRBV7-9; CDR3 protein: CASSRTPRAFF
V gene: TRBV4-2; CDR3 protein: CASSQVSNEQFF
V gene: TRBV5-8; CDR3 protein: CASSQDRALYNEQFF
V gene: TRBV6-6; CDR3 protein: CASSYVGAPNTEAFF
V gene: TRBV19; CDR3 protein: CASSEKQGSSPLHF
V gene: TRBV24-1; CDR3 protein: CATSDPRGGQELYGYTF
V gene: TRBV28; CDR3 protein: CASSYLPGELFF
V gene: TRBV9; CDR3 protein: CASSVVSGTGELFF
V gene: TRBV11-3; CDR3 protein: CASRFREDEQFF
V gene: TRBV6-6; CDR3 protein: CASSPGTALPGGTEAFF
V gene: TRBV5-1; CDR3 protein: CASSFSGPLYEQYF